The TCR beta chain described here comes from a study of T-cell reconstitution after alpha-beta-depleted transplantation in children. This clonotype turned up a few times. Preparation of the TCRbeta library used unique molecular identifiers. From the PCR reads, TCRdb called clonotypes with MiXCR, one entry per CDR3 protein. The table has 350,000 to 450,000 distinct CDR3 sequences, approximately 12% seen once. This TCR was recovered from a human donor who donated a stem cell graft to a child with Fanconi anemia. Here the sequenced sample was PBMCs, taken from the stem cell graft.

CDR3 amino acids: CASSVTAGGGASGELFF. The CDR3 DNA follows: TGTGCCAGCAGCGTGACGGCCGGCGGGGGGGCCTCTGGGGAGCTGTTTTTT. This chain uses TRBV11-2 with TRBJ2-2; TRBD2 aligns across 9 bases. Germline assignment: CDR1 SGHAT and CDR2 FQNNGV. The CDR3 has 17 amino acids. J was trimmed by 8 bases and V by 5 bases; bases with no gene match: 15. Full variable domain (missing parts from reference TRBV11-2 and TRBJ2-2): EAGVAQSPRYKIIEKRQSVAFWCNPISGHATLYWYQQILGQGPKLLIQFQNNGVVDDSQLPKDRFSAERLKGVDSTLKIQPAKLEDSAVYLCASSVTAGGGASGELFFGEGSRLTVL.